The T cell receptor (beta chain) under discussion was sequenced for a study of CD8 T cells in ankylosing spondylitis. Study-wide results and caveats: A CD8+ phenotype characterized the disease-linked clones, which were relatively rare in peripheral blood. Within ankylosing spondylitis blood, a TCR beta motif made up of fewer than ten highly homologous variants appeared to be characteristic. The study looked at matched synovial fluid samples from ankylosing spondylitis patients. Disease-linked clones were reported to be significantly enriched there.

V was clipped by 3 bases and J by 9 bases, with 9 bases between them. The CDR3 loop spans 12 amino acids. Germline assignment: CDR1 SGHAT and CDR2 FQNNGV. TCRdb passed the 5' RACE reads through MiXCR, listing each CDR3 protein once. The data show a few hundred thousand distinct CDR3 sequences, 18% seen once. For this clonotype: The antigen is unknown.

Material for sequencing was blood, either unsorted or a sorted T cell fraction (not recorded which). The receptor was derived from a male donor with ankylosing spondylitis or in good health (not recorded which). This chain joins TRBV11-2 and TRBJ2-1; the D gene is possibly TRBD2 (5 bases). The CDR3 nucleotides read TGTGCCAGCAGCTTGGAGGCGCCTGAGCAGTTCTTC. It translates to CASSLEAPEQFF.